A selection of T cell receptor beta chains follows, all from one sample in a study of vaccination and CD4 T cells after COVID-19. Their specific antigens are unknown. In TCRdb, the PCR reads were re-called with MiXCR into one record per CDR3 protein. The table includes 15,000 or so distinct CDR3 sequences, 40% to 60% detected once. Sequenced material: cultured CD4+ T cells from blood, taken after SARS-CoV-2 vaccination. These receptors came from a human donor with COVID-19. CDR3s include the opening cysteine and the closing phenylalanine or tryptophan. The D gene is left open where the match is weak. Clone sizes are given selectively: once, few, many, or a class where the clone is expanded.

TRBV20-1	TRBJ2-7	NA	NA	CSATESSYEQYF
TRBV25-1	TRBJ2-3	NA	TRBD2	CASSALAGGTDTQYF
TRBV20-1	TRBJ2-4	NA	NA	CSARDLGAELAKNIQYF
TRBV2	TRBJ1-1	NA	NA	CASFTGGNTEAFF
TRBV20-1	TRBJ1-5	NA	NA	CSAREQGKNQPQHF
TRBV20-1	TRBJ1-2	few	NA	CSARPVSYGYTF
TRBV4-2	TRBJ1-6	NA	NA	CASSQAPRGSYNSPLHF
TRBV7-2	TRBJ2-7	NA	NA	CASSLALGYEQYF
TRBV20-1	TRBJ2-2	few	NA	CSARDPKSPGTGELFF
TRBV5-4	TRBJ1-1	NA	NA	CASSRQPPQNTEAFF